Here is one T cell receptor beta chain with its context. CDR1 KGHDR and CDR2 SFDVKD come from the germline V gene. V gave up 4 bases and J gave up 4 bases; unmatched junction bases: 0. The CDR3 is made up of 13 amino acids. TCRdb's copy holds only in-frame clones and misses some; the assay was immunoSEQ multiplex PCR. Here the sample spans just under 350,000 clones, 85% to 90% being singletons. The data belong to a study of blood T cell repertoires in COVID-19. The J gene is TRBJ2-1, the V gene TRBV24-1, with 7 bases that match TRBD2. The sequenced sample was peripheral blood. This TCR came from a woman in her fifties or sixties with COVID-19, enrolled during active disease. CDR3 nucleotide sequence: TGTGCCACCAGTGAGGGGGGGTACAATGAGCAGTTCTTC. Amino acid sequence: CATSEGGYNEQFF.